The 30 T cell receptor beta chains given below trace back to one sample, sequenced in a study of CD8 T cells in ankylosing spondylitis. TCRdb recomputed calls from the 5' RACE reads with MiXCR, one row per CDR3 protein. The sample records under 400,000 distinct CDR3 sequences, 11% being singletons. Sequencing was performed on blood, either unsorted or a sorted T cell fraction (not recorded which). These receptors all stem from a female donor with ankylosing spondylitis or in good health (not recorded which).

This clonotype was counted only a few times. The V call is TRBV11-1, the J call TRBJ2-1, with a weak D call TRBD1 (7 bases). The CDR3 runs to 19 residues. The ends were cut back, 0 bases at V and 4 bases at J, with 22 bases in the middle. CDR1 SGHAT and CDR2 FQDESV come from the germline V gene (reference sequence). CDR3: CASSLAGGGQMSRYNEQFF. In DNA form, the CDR3 reads TGTGCCAGCAGCTTAGCTGGAGGGGGCCAGATGAGTCGTTACAATGAGCAGTTCTTC.

The sample holds a few counts of this clonotype. The chain employs TRBV7-6 and TRBJ2-7; D unclear. Germline V gene data show CDR1 as SGHVS and CDR2 as FNYEAQ. Between the trimmed V and J ends, which lost 5 bases and 1 base, there was a span of 12 bases. The CDR3 is 14 residues long. The CDR3 loop is CASSLGRQSYEQYF. The CDR3, as DNA: TGTGCCAGCAGCCTAGGACGCCAGTCCTACGAGCAGTACTTC.

This clonotype came up many times. The genes are TRBV20-1 and TRBJ2-7; the match to TRBD1 covers 9 bases. Germline CDR1 and CDR2: DFQATT and SNEGSKA (reference sequence). V lost 0 bases to trimming and J lost 5 bases; unmatched junction nucleotides: 5. The CDR3 covers 14 residues. The CDR3 here is CSAREWDRADEQYF. CDR3 nucleotides: TGCAGTGCTAGAGAATGGGACAGGGCCGACGAGCAGTACTTC.

This clonotype was observed many times. CDR3 sequence reads: CASSLAYGAYNEQFF. The CDR3 coding sequence is TGTGCCAGCAGCTTAGCGTACGGGGCCTACAATGAGCAGTTCTTC. V gene TRBV7-2 combines with J gene TRBJ2-1; the D gene is possibly TRBD2 (5 bases). The CDR3 runs 15 residues. Germline V gives CDR1 SGHTA, CDR2 FQGNSA. Trimming removed 0 bases at V and 2 bases at J, with 8 bases between.

This clonotype came up many times. As DNA, the CDR3 is TGCAGTGCTCCCGACAGGAGAAACATTCAGTACTTC. Its translation is CSAPDRRNIQYF. The chain couples TRBV20-1 to TRBJ2-4, with D possibly being TRBD1 (6 bases). The CDR3 is 12 residues long. Trimming took 5 bases from V and 6 from J, leaving 11 bases between them. The V gene's germline CDR1 is DFQATT and CDR2 SNEGSKA (reference sequence).

This clonotype was seen a few times. A much bigger clone sits one base away, suggesting this may be a read error. J is TRBJ2-3 and V is TRBV5-1; 7 bases are shared with TRBD1. The CDR3 extends over 14 amino acids. The V segment lost 4 bases and the J segment 2 bases; nucleotides outside the gene matches: 4. Germline V gives CDR1 SGHRS, CDR2 YFSETQ. CDR3 nucleotide sequence: TGCGCCAGCAGCCCGGGACAGATCACAGATACGCAGTATTTT. Residues: CASSPGQITDTQYF.

This clonotype was seen at least ten times. In DNA form, the CDR3 reads TGTGCCACCAGCAGGGGACTGTTTCGCAATGAGCAGTTCTTC. Translation: CATSRGLFRNEQFF. This sequence joins TRBV15 and TRBJ2-1, with a weak D call TRBD2 (6 bases). Trimming stripped 3 bases from V and 6 bases from J, with 12 bases between. The germline CDR1 and CDR2 sequences are LNHNV and YYDKDF (reference sequence). The CDR3 is 14 residues long. Together with reference TRBV15 and TRBJ2-1, the CDR3 gives the full variable domain: DAMVIQNPRYQVTQFGKPVTLSCSQTLNHNVMYWYQQKSSQAPKLLFHYYDKDFNNEADTPDNFQSRRPNTSFCFLDIRSPGLGDTAMYLCATSRGLFRNEQFFGPGTRLTVL.

Notes on this clonotype: This may come from a read error, since a much larger clone is one base off. The conserved closing phenylalanine or tryptophan is absent in this CDR3, likely reflecting a read error. V and J are TRBV29-1 and TRBJ2-5; D gene ambiguous. V lost 7 bases and J 2 bases, leaving 11 bases between the germline ends. The CDR3 contains 12 residues. CDR1 and CDR2 from the germline V gene are SQVTM and ANQGSEA. The CDR3 DNA reads as TGCAGCGCCTCGGCTGGACAAGAGACCCAGTACTCC. It is translated as CSASAGQETQYS.

There are a few counts of this clonotype. The rearrangement joins TRBV7-2 to TRBJ2-3; 10 nucleotides match TRBD1. The J segment lost 2 bases and the V segment lost 1 base, leaving 3 bases of the junction unmatched. There are 16 residues in the CDR3. The germline gives CDR1 SGHTA, CDR2 FQGNSA. CDR3 region: CASSLGQGAVTDTQYF. The CDR3 nucleotides are TGTGCCAGCAGCTTAGGACAGGGGGCGGTCACAGATACGCAGTATTTT.

On this clonotype: A single base separates this from a much larger clone, so it may be a read error. This chain connects TRBV7-9 to TRBJ2-3, with 12 bases lining up with TRBD2. This CDR3 has 16 residues. In germline, CDR1 is SEHNR, CDR2 FQNEAQ (reference sequence). The CDR3: CASSSRLAGVTDTLYF. As DNA, the CDR3 is TGTGCCAGCAGCTCCCGACTAGCGGGGGTCACAGATACGCTGTATTTT.

This clonotype has only a few counts. The J gene is TRBJ2-3, the V gene TRBV12-3 or TRBV12-4; D is uncertain. The CDR3 is 14 residues long. V was pared by 1 base and J by 5 bases, with 10 bases between. In DNA form, the CDR3 reads TGTGCCAGCAGTTTAGGGTGGAGTGGAGATACGCAGTATTTT. Amino acids: CASSLGWSGDTQYF.

This clonotype showed up many times. The chain links TRBV28 to TRBJ1-1, with D possibly being TRBD1 (5 bases). Looked up from germline, CDR1 is MDHEN and CDR2 is SYDVKM. The CDR3 runs to 16 residues. V lost 4 bases and J lost 4, with 19 bases in between. This CDR3 is CASSSRSGGLRTEAFF. The CDR3 nucleotides read TGTGCCAGCAGTTCCCGATCGGGGGGGTTGCGCACTGAAGCTTTCTTT.

This clonotype was observed a handful of times. In DNA, the CDR3 is TGTGCCAGCAGTTTCGGGGGGGACCTTAAAGCTTTCTTT. Its translation is CASSFGGDLKAFF. This chain connects TRBV12-3 or TRBV12-4 to TRBJ1-1; D might be TRBD1 (5 bases). The CDR3 consists of 13 residues. V lost 3 bases, J lost 9 bases, and 14 bases lay in between.

This clonotype was seen many times. The rearrangement uses TRBV10-2 and TRBJ2-3; D is perhaps TRBD2 (6 bases). The CDR3 runs to 17 residues. Germline V gene lookup returns CDR1 WSHSY and CDR2 SAAADI. Trimming took 2 bases from V and 2 from J, leaving 17 bases between them. The chain's CDR3 is CASSEPRKRGATDTQYF. CDR3 in DNA: TGCGCCAGCAGTGAGCCCAGGAAGCGCGGGGCCACAGATACGCAGTATTTT.

As concerns this clonotype: A much larger clone lies one base from this, so it may be a read error. This chain uses TRBV6-2 or TRBV6-3 with TRBJ1-2, with D hard to call. The CDR3 runs to 12 residues. Trimming stripped 8 bases from V and 6 bases from J, with 13 bases between. Germline V gene lookup returns CDR1 MNHEY and CDR2 SVGEGT. DNA of the CDR3: TGTGCCAGCTCCAGGTTACTCAATGGCTACACCTTC. Translation gives CASSRLLNGYTF.

In its sample, this clonotype was seen a few times. This rearrangement joins TRBV3-1 to TRBJ2-2, with 7 bases identical to TRBD2. With V trimmed by 2 bases and J by 6 bases, 9 bases remained unmatched. CDR1 is LGHDT, CDR2 YNNKEL, per germline (reference sequence). The CDR3 is made up of 16 amino acids. The chain's CDR3 is CASSQTLAGVAGELFF. The CDR3 nucleotides are TGTGCCAGCAGCCAAACTTTGGCGGGAGTCGCCGGGGAGCTGTTTTTT. The full variable domain, its missing parts supplied by reference TRBV3-1 and TRBJ2-2, is DTAVSQTPKYLVTQMGNDKSIKCEQNLGHDTMYWYKQDSKKFLKIMFSYNNKELIINETVPNRFSPKSPDKAHLNLHINSLELGDSAVYFCASSQTLAGVAGELFFGEGSRLTVL.

V and J are TRBV5-1 and TRBJ2-5; D possibly uses TRBD1 or TRBD2 (5 bases each). Germline lookup yields CDR1 SGHRS and CDR2 YFSETQ. V lost 4 bases to trimming and J lost 5 bases, with 15 bases between them. The CDR3 is 14 amino acids. This chain's CDR3 is CASSRWGIAETQYF. CDR3 DNA sequence: TGCGCCAGCAGCCGCTGGGGCATAGCGGAGACCCAGTACTTC.

The sample holds many counts of this clonotype. The chain is built from TRBV20-1 and TRBJ2-2; D may be TRBD1 or TRBD2 (6 bases each). The CDR3 extends over 16 amino acids. Deletions cut 4 bases from V and 2 bases from J, with 17 bases between. Germline values: CDR1 DFQATT, CDR2 SNEGSKA (reference sequence). The CDR3 sequence is CSAIKEGGLNTGELFF. CDR3 bases: TGCAGTGCTATAAAAGAGGGGGGCCTTAACACCGGGGAGCTGTTTTTT.

This clonotype was recorded many times. The gene calls are TRBV5-1 and TRBJ2-2; 14 nucleotides align to TRBD2. CDR3 length equals 18 residues. Germline V gene data show CDR1 as SGHRS and CDR2 as YFSETQ. The trim removed 4 bases at V and 3 bases at J, leaving 8 bases unmatched. CDR3 DNA sequence: TGCGCCAGCAGCCCCGGGACTAGCGGGAGCTGGGACACCGGGGAGCTGTTTTTT. Protein product: CASSPGTSGSWDTGELFF.

The CDR3 protein is CASSLGTLAGAGNEQFF. CDR3 in DNA: TGTGCCAGCAGCTTAGGGACCCTAGCGGGAGCGGGAAATGAGCAGTTCTTC. The chain is built from TRBV7-2 and TRBJ2-1, with 10 bases aligning to TRBD2. The CDR3 is made up of 17 amino acids. From germline, CDR1 is SGHTA and CDR2 FQGNSA. V gave up 1 base and J gave up 7 bases; unmatched junction bases: 10.

This clonotype was found many times. The V call is TRBV29-1, the J call TRBJ1-1; 8 bases are a match to TRBD1. The length of the CDR3 is 13 residues. Germline CDR1 and CDR2: SQVTM and ANQGSEA. The V segment lost 6 bases and the J segment 4 bases; nucleotides outside the gene matches: 7. The CDR3 DNA is TGCAGCGTCGGACAGGGTTTGAGCACTGAAGCTTTCTTT. Its protein is CSVGQGLSTEAFF.

This clonotype was seen many times. The chain joins TRBV5-1 to TRBJ1-4, with D perhaps matching TRBD1 (5 bases). The CDR3 length is 13 residues. Germline loops: CDR1 SGHRS, CDR2 YFSETQ. The germline V and J ends were trimmed by 4 bases and 6 bases, with 10 bases remaining between them. The CDR3 here is CASSPRGDEKLFF. The CDR3 nucleotides read TGCGCCAGCAGCCCCAGAGGGGATGAAAAACTGTTTTTT.

The rearrangement links TRBV18 to TRBJ2-2, with 7 bases fitting TRBD1. Germline V gene lookup returns CDR1 KGHSH and CDR2 LQKENI. V dropped 0 bases and J dropped 7; count of bases not matched to a gene: 5. This CDR3 contains 15 residues. The CDR3 DNA sequence: TGTGCCAGCTCACCACCGGACAGGTCGAGCGGGGAGCTGTTTTTT. Residues: CASSPPDRSSGELFF.

This clonotype was detected ten times or more. The chain carries TRBV28 and TRBJ2-4, with 8 nucleotides matching TRBD2. V dropped 3 bases and J dropped 0; count of bases not matched to a gene: 22. CDR1 MDHEN and CDR2 SYDVKM come from the germline V gene. The CDR3 sequence is 22 residues long. CDR3 sequence: CASSFWVKREGREPLAKNIQYF. CDR3 DNA: TGTGCCAGCAGTTTCTGGGTAAAACGGGAGGGCCGGGAGCCTTTAGCCAAAAACATTCAGTACTTC.

This clonotype has more than one count but fewer than ten. The chain combines TRBV15 with TRBJ1-5; 7 bases agree with TRBD1. This CDR3 comprises 12 residues. V lost 5 bases and J lost 15; bases outside the gene matches: 10. The germline V gene has CDR1 LNHNV and CDR2 YYDKDF (reference sequence). As DNA, the CDR3 is TGTGCCACCAGCCAGGGGGGCGTATTCTGGCATTTT. Translated, it gives CATSQGGVFWHF.

Many counts were recorded for this clonotype. CDR3 region: CASSPYRVRNEQFF. CDR3 DNA sequence: TGTGCCAGCAGTCCTTACAGGGTTCGCAATGAGCAGTTCTTC. The J gene is TRBJ2-1, the V gene TRBV28, with D maybe TRBD1 (6 bases). V was cut by 5 bases and J by 6 bases, with 14 bases left in between. The CDR3 loop spans 14 amino acids. Germline assignment: CDR1 MDHEN and CDR2 SYDVKM.

This clonotype has just a few counts. V and J are TRBV12-3 or TRBV12-4 and TRBJ2-1; 7 bases line up with TRBD1. The CDR3 length is 12 residues. The V segment lost 5 bases and the J segment 9 bases; nucleotides outside the gene matches: 4. For the CDR3, the DNA is TGTGCCAGCAGTCCCAGGGGGAGTGAGCAGTTCTTC. Translation gives CASSPRGSEQFF.

This clonotype was counted at least ten times. V gene TRBV3-1 combines with J gene TRBJ2-7; 14 bases are a match to TRBD2. The CDR3 contains 15 residues. The germline CDR1 and CDR2 sequences are LGHDT and YNNKEL (reference sequence). With V trimmed by 5 bases and J by 4 bases, 4 bases remained unmatched. CDR3 loop: CASSGGLAGDYEQYF. DNA of the CDR3: TGTGCCAGCAGCGGGGGACTAGCGGGAGATTACGAGCAGTACTTC.

Ten or more counts support this clonotype. The V call is TRBV20-1, the J call TRBJ2-1; TRBD2 is a possible D gene (5 bases). The germline CDR1 and CDR2 sequences are DFQATT and SNEGSKA (reference sequence). V shed 4 bases and J shed 6 bases, with 16 bases lying between them. The CDR3 length is 14 residues. The CDR3 DNA reads as TGCAGTGCTATCACGGGGAAGGGTGGCAATGAGCAGTTCTTC. Its protein is CSAITGKGGNEQFF.

The J gene is TRBJ1-1, the V gene TRBV12-3 or TRBV12-4; D remains ambiguous. V lost 6 bases, J lost 1 base, and 9 bases lay in between. The CDR3 has 13 amino acids. The CDR3 here is CASSRDTNTEAFF. DNA for the CDR3: TGTGCCAGCAGCCGGGATACGAACACTGAAGCTTTCTTT.